This T cell receptor beta chain was sequenced in a study of identifying expanded T cells in peripheral blood. The assay was immunoSEQ multiplex PCR, and TCRdb's table has in-frame clones only and misses some. Among about 52,000 clones listed, about 80% were seen once. What was sequenced was blood. The TCR sequence derives from a person between 18 and 75 years old in good health.

CDR3 loop: CASSPRGNEKLFF. CDR3 nucleotide sequence: TGTGCCAGCTCACCACGGGGGAATGAAAAACTGTTTTTT. The genes are TRBV18 and TRBJ1-4, with D perhaps TRBD1 (5 bases). Trimming took off 1 base at V and 5 bases at J, with 5 bases between the two ends. CDR3 size: 13 residues. Germline assignment: CDR1 KGHSH and CDR2 LQKENI.